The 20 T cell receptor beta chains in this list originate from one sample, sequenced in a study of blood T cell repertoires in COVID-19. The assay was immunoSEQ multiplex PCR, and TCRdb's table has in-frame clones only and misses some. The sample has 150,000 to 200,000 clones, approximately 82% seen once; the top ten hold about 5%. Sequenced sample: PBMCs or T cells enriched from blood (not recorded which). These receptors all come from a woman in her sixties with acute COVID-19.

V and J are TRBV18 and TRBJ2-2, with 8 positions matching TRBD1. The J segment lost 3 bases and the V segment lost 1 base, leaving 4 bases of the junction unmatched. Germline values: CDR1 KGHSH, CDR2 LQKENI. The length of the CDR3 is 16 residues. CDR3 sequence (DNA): TGTGCCAGCTCACCACGGGGGACAGGACACACCGGGGAGCTGTTTTTT. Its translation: CASSPRGTGHTGELFF.

CDR3 region: CASSLGGASTDTQYF. The CDR3 DNA follows: TGTGCCAGCAGCTTAGGGGGAGCTAGCACAGATACGCAGTATTTT. The chain couples TRBV7-2 to TRBJ2-3, with TRBD2 as a possible D gene (5 bases). Germline V CDR1 and CDR2: SGHTA, FQGNSA. This CDR3 has 15 amino acids. V lost 1 base to trimming and J lost 0 bases, with 8 bases between them.

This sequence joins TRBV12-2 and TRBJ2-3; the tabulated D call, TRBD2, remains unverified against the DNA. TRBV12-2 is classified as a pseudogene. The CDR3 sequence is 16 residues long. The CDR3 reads CASRPIIEAGTDTQYF. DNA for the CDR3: TGTGCAAGTCGTCCAATCATAGAGGCGGGCACAGATACGCAGTATTTT.

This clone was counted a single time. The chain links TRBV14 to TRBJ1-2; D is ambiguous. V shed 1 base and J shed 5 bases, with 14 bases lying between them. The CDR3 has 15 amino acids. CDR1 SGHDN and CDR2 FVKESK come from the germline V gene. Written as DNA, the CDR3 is TGTGCCAGCAGCCAAGGCGCTTTAAGGCGGTATGGCTACACCTTC. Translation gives CASSQGALRRYGYTF. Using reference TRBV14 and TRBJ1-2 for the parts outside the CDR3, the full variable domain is EAGVTQFPSHSVIEKGQTVTLRCDPISGHDNLYWYRRVMGKEIKFLLHFVKESKQDESGMPNNRFLAERTGGTYSTLKVQPAELEDSGVYFCASSQGALRRYGYTFGSGTRLTVV.

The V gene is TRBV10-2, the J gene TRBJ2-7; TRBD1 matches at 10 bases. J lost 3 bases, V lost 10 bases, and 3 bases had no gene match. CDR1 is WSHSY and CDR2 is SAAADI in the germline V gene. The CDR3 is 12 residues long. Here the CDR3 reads CATGQGIYEQYF. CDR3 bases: TGCGCCACGGGACAGGGGATCTACGAGCAGTACTTC.

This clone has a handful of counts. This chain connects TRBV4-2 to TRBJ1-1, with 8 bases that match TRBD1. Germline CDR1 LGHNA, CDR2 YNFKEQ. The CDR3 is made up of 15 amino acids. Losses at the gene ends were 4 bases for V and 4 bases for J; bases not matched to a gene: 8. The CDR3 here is CASSPEQGVFTEAFF. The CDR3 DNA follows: TGTGCCAGCAGCCCAGAACAGGGGGTGTTCACTGAAGCTTTCTTT.

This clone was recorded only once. The CDR3 DNA reads as TGTGCCAGCAGCGTAGGTCTGTCGGGAGGGAACACAGATACGCAGTATTTT. Translation: CASSVGLSGGNTDTQYF. This sequence joins TRBV9 and TRBJ2-3, with 8 nucleotides matching TRBD2. Per germline, CDR1 SGDLS and CDR2 YYNGEE. V dropped 0 bases and J dropped 2; count of bases not matched to a gene: 8. The CDR3 length is 17 residues.

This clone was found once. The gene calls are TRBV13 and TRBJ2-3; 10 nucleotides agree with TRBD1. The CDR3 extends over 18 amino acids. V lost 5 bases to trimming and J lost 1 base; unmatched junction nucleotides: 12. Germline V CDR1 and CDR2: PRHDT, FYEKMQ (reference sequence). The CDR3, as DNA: TGTGCCAGCAGCATCCGCACCTCCGGGACAGGGGGCACAGATACGCAGTATTTT. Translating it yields CASSIRTSGTGGTDTQYF. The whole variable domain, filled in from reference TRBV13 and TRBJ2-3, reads AAGVIQSPRHLIKEKRETATLKCYPIPRHDTVYWYQQGPGQDPQFLISFYEKMQSDKGSIPDRFSAQQFSDYHSELNMSSLELGDSALYFCASSIRTSGTGGTDTQYFGPGTRLTVL.

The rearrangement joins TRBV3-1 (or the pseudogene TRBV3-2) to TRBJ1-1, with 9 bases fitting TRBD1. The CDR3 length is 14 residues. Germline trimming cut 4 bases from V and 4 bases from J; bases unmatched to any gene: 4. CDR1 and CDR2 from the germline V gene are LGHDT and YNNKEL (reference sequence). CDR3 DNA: TGTGCCAGCAGCCGGGGACAGGGCATCACTGAAGCTTTCTTT. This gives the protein CASSRGQGITEAFF.

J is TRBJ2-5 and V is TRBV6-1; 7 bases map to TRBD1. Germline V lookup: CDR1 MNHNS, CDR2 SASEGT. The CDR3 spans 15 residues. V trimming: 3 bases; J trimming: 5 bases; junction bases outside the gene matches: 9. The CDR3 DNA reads TGTGCCAGCAGTGAGGGAAGGGGGCGATCGGAGACCCAGTACTTC. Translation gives CASSEGRGRSETQYF.

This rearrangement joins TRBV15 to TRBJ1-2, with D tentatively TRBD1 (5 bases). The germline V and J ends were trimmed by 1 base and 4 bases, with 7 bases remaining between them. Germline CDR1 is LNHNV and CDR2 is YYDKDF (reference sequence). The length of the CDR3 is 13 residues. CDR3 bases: TGTGCCACCAGCAGAGGACAGATCTATGGCTACACCTTC. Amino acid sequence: CATSRGQIYGYTF.

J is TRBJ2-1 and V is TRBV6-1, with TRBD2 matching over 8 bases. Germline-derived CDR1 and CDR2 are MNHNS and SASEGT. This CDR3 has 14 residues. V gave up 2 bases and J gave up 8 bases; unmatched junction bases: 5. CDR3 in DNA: TGTGCCAGCAGTGAAACGGGAGGGCCGTATGAGCAGTTCTTC. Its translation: CASSETGGPYEQFF.

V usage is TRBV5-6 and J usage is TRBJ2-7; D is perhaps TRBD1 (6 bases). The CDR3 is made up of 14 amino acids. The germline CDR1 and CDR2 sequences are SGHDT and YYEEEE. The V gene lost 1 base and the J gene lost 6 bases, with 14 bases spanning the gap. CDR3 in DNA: TGTGCCAGCAGCTTGTCCCCAGGGGCGGGCGAGCAGTACTTC. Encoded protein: CASSLSPGAGEQYF.

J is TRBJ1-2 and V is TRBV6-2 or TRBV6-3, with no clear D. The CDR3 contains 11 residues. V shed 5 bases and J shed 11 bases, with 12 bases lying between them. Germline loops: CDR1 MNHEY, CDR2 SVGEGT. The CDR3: CASSPSIGYTF. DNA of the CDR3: TGTGCCAGCAGTCCCTCTATTGGTTACACCTTC.

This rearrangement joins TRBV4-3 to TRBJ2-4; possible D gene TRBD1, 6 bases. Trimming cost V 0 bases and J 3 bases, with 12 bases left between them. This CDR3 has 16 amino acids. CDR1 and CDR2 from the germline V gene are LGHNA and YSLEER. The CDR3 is CASSQDTGWVKNIQYF. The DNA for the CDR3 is TGCGCCAGCAGCCAAGATACAGGGTGGGTCAAAAACATTCAGTACTTC.

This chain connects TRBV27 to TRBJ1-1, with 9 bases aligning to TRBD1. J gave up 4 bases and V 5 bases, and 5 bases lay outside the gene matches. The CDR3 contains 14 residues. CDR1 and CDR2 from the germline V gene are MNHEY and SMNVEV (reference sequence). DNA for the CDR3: TGTGCCAGCAGTAGGGACAGGGTGAGCACTGAAGCTTTCTTT. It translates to CASSRDRVSTEAFF.

The CDR3 DNA is TGTGCCAGCAGCTCCCTAGCGGGAGTCGGCACAGATACGCAGTATTTT. Its translation: CASSSLAGVGTDTQYF. V is TRBV13 and J is TRBJ2-3, with 10 bases that match TRBD2. Germline trimming cut 4 bases from V and 1 base from J; bases unmatched to any gene: 5. This CDR3 has 16 amino acids. Germline CDR1 and CDR2: PRHDT and FYEKMQ (reference sequence).

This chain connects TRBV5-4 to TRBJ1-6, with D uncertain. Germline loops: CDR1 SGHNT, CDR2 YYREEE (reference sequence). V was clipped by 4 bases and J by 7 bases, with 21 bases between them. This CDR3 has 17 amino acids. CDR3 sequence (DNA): TGTGCCAGCAGCCCGAACGACAAAAGAGCACCAAATTCACCCCTCCACTTT. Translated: CASSPNDKRAPNSPLHF.

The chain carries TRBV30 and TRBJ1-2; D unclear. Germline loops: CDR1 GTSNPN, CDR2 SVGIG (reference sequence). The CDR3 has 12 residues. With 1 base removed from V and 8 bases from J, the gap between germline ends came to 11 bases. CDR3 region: CAWSARPRGYTF. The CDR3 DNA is TGTGCCTGGAGTGCTAGGCCCCGGGGCTACACCTTC.

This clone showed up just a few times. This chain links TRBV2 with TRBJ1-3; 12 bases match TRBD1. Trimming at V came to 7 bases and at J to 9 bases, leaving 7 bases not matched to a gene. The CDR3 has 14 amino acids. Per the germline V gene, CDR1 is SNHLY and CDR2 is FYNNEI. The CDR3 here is CASKRDRGRSTIYF. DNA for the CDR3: TGTGCCAGCAAGAGGGACAGGGGGCGAAGCACCATATATTTT.